One and the same sample provided the 16 T cell receptor beta chains below, sequenced in a study of cytomegalovirus exposure and HLA in healthy donors. Both 60 Vbeta primers and 13 Jbeta primers went into the PCR. Clones were sequenced by immunoSEQ multiplex PCR, and TCRdb holds only the in-frame ones, with some missing. The sample comprises 85,000 to 130,000 clones, over 60% of which are singletons, and 5% to 7% rests with the top ten. Sequencing used PBMCs. Every receptor here comes from a woman between 50 and 59 years old in good health and CMV-seropositive.

This clone was picked up a small number of times. J is TRBJ1-1 and V is TRBV7-9; D unclear. The CDR3 length is 14 residues. V was pared by 4 bases and J by 7 bases, with 16 bases between. Germline V gene data show CDR1 as SEHNR and CDR2 as FQNEAQ (reference sequence). CDR3 in DNA: TGTGCCAGCAGCTCCTTCGGGAGATTTATTGAAGCTTTCTTT. Its protein product is CASSSFGRFIEAFF. Together with reference TRBV7-9 and TRBJ1-1, the CDR3 gives the full variable domain: DTGVSQNPRHKITKRGQNVTFRCDPISEHNRLYWYRQTLGQGPEFLTYFQNEAQLEKSRLLSDRFSAERPKGSFSTLEIQRTEQGDSAMYLCASSSFGRFIEAFFGQGTRLTVV.

The chain links TRBV10-3 to TRBJ1-2, with D possibly matching TRBD1 (5 bases). Trimming cost V 8 bases and J 6 bases, with 22 bases left between them. CDR3 length equals 15 residues. CDR1 and CDR2 (germline): ENHRY, SYGVKD. The CDR3 nucleotides are TGTGCCATCGACAACCCGGGGGGGGACGCGGATGGCTACACCTTC. It specifies CAIDNPGGDADGYTF.

The chain joins TRBV2 to TRBJ1-5, with a tentative D call TRBD1 (6 bases). From germline, CDR1 is SNHLY and CDR2 FYNNEI. The CDR3 covers 14 residues. Between the trimmed V and J ends, which lost 5 bases and 7 bases, there was a span of 15 bases. Written as DNA, the CDR3 is TGTGCCAGCAGTCAAACAGGGCAGGGGCAGCCCCAGCATTTT. It encodes CASSQTGQGQPQHF.

The genes are TRBV6-1 and TRBJ2-5; unclear D gene. Trimming removed 6 bases from V and 5 bases from J, with 13 bases in between. The length of the CDR3 is 13 residues. Germline CDR1 reads MNHNS; CDR2 reads SASEGT. The CDR3 spells CASRAIMYETQYF. Here the CDR3 DNA reads TGTGCCAGCAGAGCGATTATGTACGAGACCCAGTACTTC.

This clone has ten or more counts. The chain recombines TRBV5-6 with TRBJ2-2; tentatively, D is TRBD1 (6 bases). The CDR3 length is 15 residues. Trimming took 4 bases from V and 3 from J, leaving 13 bases between them. Germline V gene sequence: CDR1 SGHDT, CDR2 YYEEEE. The CDR3: CASSHVDRYTGELFF. The CDR3 DNA reads as TGTGCCAGCAGCCACGTCGACAGGTACACCGGGGAGCTGTTTTTT.

This clone was seen a few times. CDR3 DNA sequence: TGCGCCAGCAGCTCTGGGGACAGTTGGACAGGTGGAAACACCATATATTTT. Protein sequence: CASSSGDSWTGGNTIYF. This rearrangement joins TRBV5-1 to TRBJ1-3; 7 bases match TRBD1. The length of the CDR3 is 17 residues. After removal of 3 bases from V and 3 bases from J, the junction contained 12 bases not matched to a gene. From germline, CDR1 is SGHRS and CDR2 YFSETQ.

As to this clone: An end of the junction does not agree with germline; a read error may underlie this. The chain combines TRBV15 with TRBJ1-3, with 8 bases identical to TRBD1. The CDR3 contains 19 residues. Germline CDR1 and CDR2: LNHNV and YYDKDF (reference sequence). The CDR3 sequence is CATSSAPPHLTGVGNAIYF. The CDR3 nucleotides read TGTGCCACCAGCAGTGCCCCTCCCCATTTGACAGGGGTAGGAAACGCCATATATTTT.

This chain uses TRBV7-8 with TRBJ2-7; tentative D call: TRBD1 (6 bases). The V gene's germline CDR1 is SGHVS and CDR2 FQNEAQ. The V gene lost 4 bases and the J gene lost 6 bases, with 10 bases spanning the gap. The CDR3 runs to 12 residues. CDR3: CASSSHRVEQYF. CDR3 sequence (DNA): TGTGCCAGCAGCTCGCACAGGGTCGAGCAGTACTTC.

The chain links TRBV5-5 to TRBJ1-1, with 8 bases fitting TRBD1. The CDR3 covers 13 residues. Germline-derived CDR1 and CDR2 are SGHKS and YYEKEE (reference sequence). Germline trimming cut 5 bases from V and 7 bases from J; bases unmatched to any gene: 7. This CDR3 reads CASSPGTGIEAFF. The CDR3 coding sequence is TGTGCCAGCAGTCCCGGGACAGGAATTGAAGCTTTCTTT. Filled out from reference TRBV5-5 and TRBJ1-1, the complete variable domain reads DAGVTQSPTHLIKTRGQQVTLRCSPISGHKSVSWYQQVLGQGPQFIFQYYEKEERGRGNFPDRFSARQFPNYSSELNVNALLLGDSALYLCASSPGTGIEAFFGQGTRLTVV.

As DNA, the CDR3 is TGTGCCAGCTCGGGGATTTGGAGCAATCAGCCCCAGCATTTT. Residues: CASSGIWSNQPQHF. The J gene is TRBJ1-5, the V gene TRBV27; D not resolved. Trimming took 8 bases from V and 1 from J, leaving 12 bases between them. The germline V gene encodes CDR1 MNHEY and CDR2 SMNVEV (reference sequence). The CDR3 consists of 14 residues.

This clone was observed a handful of times. The rearrangement joins TRBV6-1 to TRBJ1-5; 8 bases map to TRBD1. Germline loops: CDR1 MNHNS, CDR2 SASEGT. With 6 bases clipped from V and 11 bases from J, the junction kept 15 bases outside the gene matches. CDR3 length equals 15 residues. CDR3 protein: CASRPGQGLALAQHF. DNA for the CDR3: TGTGCCAGCAGGCCTGGACAGGGACTGGCCCTGGCCCAGCATTTT.

V and J are TRBV6-5 and TRBJ2-7; 7 nucleotides align to TRBD1. This CDR3 has 15 residues. Trimming removed 5 bases from V and 1 base from J; junction bases left unmatched: 8. CDR1 and CDR2 from the germline V gene are MNHEY and SVGAGI. The CDR3 protein is CASSPGQAKSYEQYF. The CDR3 bases are TGTGCCAGCAGTCCAGGACAGGCTAAGTCCTACGAGCAGTACTTC.

This clone has only one observation. J is TRBJ2-1 and V is TRBV2, with D perhaps TRBD2 (5 bases). V was pared by 7 bases and J by 6 bases, with 10 bases between. The CDR3 is made up of 12 amino acids. Germline values: CDR1 SNHLY, CDR2 FYNNEI. The chain's CDR3 is CASIYGLNEQFF. In DNA form, the CDR3 reads TGTGCCAGCATCTACGGACTCAATGAGCAGTTCTTC.

V gene TRBV1 combines with J gene TRBJ1-3; the tabulated D call, TRBD1, remains unverified against the DNA. TRBV1 is a pseudogene segment. The CDR3 contains 16 residues. This CDR3 is CTSSQGDRLSGNTIYF. Here the CDR3 DNA reads TGCACCAGCAGCCAAGGCGACAGACTCTCTGGAAACACCATATATTTT.

This chain uses TRBV9 with TRBJ2-3; TRBD1 aligns across 7 bases. V lost 0 bases and J lost 4; bases outside the gene matches: 5. CDR1 is SGDLS, CDR2 YYNGEE, per germline. The CDR3 length is 15 residues. CDR3 bases: TGTGCCAGCAGCGTAGGGACAGGATGGCCAGATACGCAGTATTTT. Translating gives CASSVGTGWPDTQYF.

The V gene is TRBV9, the J gene TRBJ2-7, with 9 bases matching TRBD1. Trimming at V came to 0 bases and at J to 3 bases, leaving 1 base not matched to a gene. Germline assignment: CDR1 SGDLS and CDR2 YYNGEE. The CDR3 runs to 14 residues. Here the CDR3 reads CASSVAGQGYEQYF. DNA for the CDR3: TGTGCCAGCAGCGTAGCGGGACAGGGCTACGAGCAGTACTTC. The full variable domain, its missing parts supplied by reference TRBV9 and TRBJ2-7, is DSGVTQTPKHLITATGQRVTLRCSPRSGDLSVYWYQQSLDQGLQFLIQYYNGEERAKGNILERFSAQQFPDLHSELNLSSLELGDSALYFCASSVAGQGYEQYFGPGTRLTVT.